These 26 T cell receptor beta chains came from one sample sequenced in a study of cytomegalovirus exposure and HLA in healthy donors. The PCR used 60 Vbeta and 13 Jbeta primers. Clones were sequenced by immunoSEQ multiplex PCR, and TCRdb holds only the in-frame ones, with some missing. The sample consists of about 200,000 clones, about 80% of them appearing once. Sequenced input: PBMCs. Receptors originate from a man younger than 35 in good health and CMV-seronegative.

V and J are TRBV4-3 and TRBJ2-1; perhaps TRBD2 as D (5 bases). Trimming stripped 1 base from V and 6 bases from J, with 16 bases between. The V gene's germline CDR1 is LGHNA and CDR2 YSLEER. The CDR3 runs 16 residues. CDR3 in amino acids: CASSQVPSLGANEQFF. The CDR3 nucleotides are TGCGCCAGCAGCCAAGTCCCGTCCCTGGGAGCCAATGAGCAGTTCTTC.

This chain links TRBV25-1 with TRBJ2-3; D might be TRBD2 (7 bases). V was shortened by 2 bases and J by 2 bases, with 14 bases between the two germline ends. This CDR3 region has 16 residues. CDR1 and CDR2 from the germline V gene are MGHDK and SYGVNS. The CDR3 here is CASSEIQGRDTDTQYF. Written as DNA, the CDR3 is TGTGCCAGCAGTGAAATCCAGGGGAGGGACACAGATACGCAGTATTTT.

V usage is TRBV7-2 and J usage is TRBJ1-4; TRBD1 might be the D (6 bases). Trimming removed 5 bases at V and 4 bases at J, with 11 bases between. CDR1 and CDR2 (germline): SGHTA, FQGNSA. The CDR3 consists of 14 residues. CDR3 sequence (DNA): TGTGCCAGCAGCCGCGACAGGATTAATGAAAAACTGTTTTTT. Its protein product is CASSRDRINEKLFF.

The sample holds a few counts of this clone. J is TRBJ2-7 and V is TRBV7-2, with a tentative D call TRBD2 (7 bases). CDR3 length equals 16 residues. Trimming shortened V by 5 bases and J by 5 bases, and 22 bases separated the two germline ends. CDR1 and CDR2 (germline): SGHTA, FQGNSA. The CDR3 region has the DNA TGTGCCAGCAGCCTACTTGCGTCGGGGGGCGTCCACGAGCAGTACTTC. This encodes CASSLLASGGVHEQYF.

The CDR3 sequence: CAWKGAKYEQYF. DNA of the CDR3: TGTGCCTGGAAAGGGGCGAAGTACGAGCAGTACTTC. This chain uses TRBV30 with TRBJ2-7, with D tentatively TRBD1 (5 bases). The ends were cut back, 4 bases at V and 4 bases at J, with 11 bases in the middle. This CDR3 is 12 amino acids long. Germline CDR1 is GTSNPN and CDR2 is SVGIG (reference sequence).

This clone occurred a few times. The CDR3 sequence: CASSGQGAGELFF. CDR3 DNA: TGTGCCAGCAGTGGACAGGGGGCCGGGGAGCTGTTTTTT. The chain joins TRBV5-4 to TRBJ2-2, with TRBD1 matching over 10 bases. With V trimmed by 5 bases and J by 6 bases, 1 base remained unmatched. Looked up from germline, CDR1 is SGHNT and CDR2 is YYREEE (reference sequence). The CDR3 has 13 residues.

The chain couples TRBV5-5 to TRBJ2-7, with D possibly TRBD1 on 5 matching bases. CDR1 and CDR2 (germline): SGHKS, YYEKEE (reference sequence). The V gene lost 0 bases and the J gene lost 1 base, with 8 bases spanning the gap. The CDR3 is 14 residues long. CDR3 residues: CASSLAGQSYEQYF. As DNA, the CDR3 is TGTGCCAGCAGCTTGGCAGGGCAATCCTACGAGCAGTACTTC.

The V call is TRBV6-1, the J call TRBJ2-7, with 8 bases fitting TRBD1. This CDR3 contains 14 residues. V lost 6 bases to trimming and J lost 4 bases; unmatched junction nucleotides: 8. Germline-derived CDR1 and CDR2 are MNHNS and SASEGT. In DNA, the CDR3 is TGTGCCAGCAGGGACGGACAGGGACGATACGAGCAGTACTTC. Protein: CASRDGQGRYEQYF.

The V call is TRBV6-1, the J call TRBJ2-1; perhaps TRBD2 as D (7 bases). With 8 bases removed from V and 6 bases from J, the gap between germline ends came to 14 bases. The CDR3 consists of 13 residues. The germline gives CDR1 MNHNS, CDR2 SASEGT. The CDR3 sequence is CASRGAGANEQFF. In nucleotides, the CDR3 is TGTGCCAGCCGGGGGGCCGGGGCCAATGAGCAGTTCTTC.

The sample holds a few counts of this clone. The chain combines TRBV30 with TRBJ1-6, with 8 bases that match TRBD1. CDR1 is GTSNPN, CDR2 SVGIG, per germline (reference sequence). The ends lost 3 bases at V and 6 bases at J; junction bases unmatched: 4. This CDR3 comprises 14 residues. The CDR3 here is CAWRATGVNSPLHF. The CDR3 DNA is TGTGCCTGGAGGGCGACAGGGGTTAATTCACCCCTCCACTTT.

CDR3: CASSPDSLRSHEQFF. CDR3 in DNA: TGTGCCAGCAGCCCTGACTCCCTTCGAAGCCATGAGCAGTTCTTC. J is TRBJ2-1 and V is TRBV11-3; D is undetermined. This CDR3 has 15 residues. V gave up 5 bases and J gave up 8 bases, with 19 bases separating them. Germline V gene lookup returns CDR1 SGHNT and CDR2 YENEEA.

The chain combines TRBV7-8 with TRBJ1-1; D perhaps matches TRBD1 (6 bases). V was pared by 1 base and J by 5 bases, with 14 bases between. This CDR3 has 15 amino acids. Germline V gene data show CDR1 as SGHVS and CDR2 as FQNEAQ. CDR3 in DNA: TGTGCCAGCAGCTTAGTTATTGGGACAAGGACTGAAGCTTTCTTT. Translation gives CASSLVIGTRTEAFF.

The chain links TRBV5-1 to TRBJ2-1, with 9 bases that match TRBD2. The germline CDR1 and CDR2 sequences are SGHRS and YFSETQ. The V segment lost 1 base and the J segment 3 bases; nucleotides outside the gene matches: 8. The CDR3 runs 17 residues. CDR3 bases: TGCGCCAGCAGCTTGCTCGTAGCGGGGGTAAACTACAATGAGCAGTTCTTC. Translated, it gives CASSLLVAGVNYNEQFF.

The CDR3 spells CASSSPTSGSYNEQFF. DNA for the CDR3: TGTGCCAGCAGCTCACCAACTAGCGGGAGCTACAATGAGCAGTTCTTC. The J gene is TRBJ2-1, the V gene TRBV7-6; 11 bases line up with TRBD2. The CDR3 covers 16 residues. The V and J ends lost 4 bases and 3 bases, in that order; junction bases with no gene match: 5. Germline assignment: CDR1 SGHVS and CDR2 FNYEAQ.

About this clone itself: One junction end does not reproduce the germline sequence, and a read error may be involved. The chain combines TRBV27 with TRBJ2-1; 8 bases match TRBD1. This CDR3 has 14 residues. The V gene's germline CDR1 is MNHEY and CDR2 SMNVEV (reference sequence). CDR3 sequence (DNA): TGTGCCAGCGGTTTGGGACAGGCACTTAATGAGCAGTTCTTC. Protein sequence: CASGLGQALNEQFF.

This clone has only a few counts. This chain uses TRBV6-5 with TRBJ2-2, with unresolved D. Trimming shortened V by 6 bases and J by 8 bases, and 10 bases separated the two germline ends. Germline-derived CDR1 and CDR2 are MNHEY and SVGAGI. The length of the CDR3 is 12 residues. The DNA of the CDR3 is TGTGCCAGCAGACTAAATTCTGGGGAGCTGTTTTTT. This sequence encodes CASRLNSGELFF.

This chain uses TRBV6-5 with TRBJ1-2; TRBD1 might be the D (6 bases). Germline V lookup: CDR1 MNHEY, CDR2 SVGAGI. This CDR3 has 14 residues. V was pared by 6 bases and J by 4 bases, with 15 bases between. The CDR3 bases are TGTGCCAGCAGGGAATCAGGGGTCCGCTATGGCTACACCTTC. Its protein is CASRESGVRYGYTF.

The chain joins TRBV10-3 to TRBJ2-5; D uncertain. Between the trimmed V and J ends, which lost 2 bases and 0 bases, there was a span of 10 bases. Germline CDR1 is ENHRY and CDR2 is SYGVKD. The CDR3 contains 15 residues. The CDR3 DNA sequence: TGTGCCATCAGTGAGGGCCGAACGTACCAAGAGACCCAGTACTTC. Translation gives CAISEGRTYQETQYF.

This clone was recorded only once. This chain joins TRBV2 and TRBJ1-5; 8 nucleotides match TRBD1. CDR1 SNHLY and CDR2 FYNNEI come from the germline V gene. V shed 5 bases, J shed 0 bases, and the junction held 3 bases outside the gene matches. The CDR3 is made up of 15 amino acids. CDR3 region: CASSSTGGSNQPQHF. The CDR3 bases are TGTGCCAGCAGTTCTACAGGGGGTAGCAATCAGCCCCAGCATTTT.

There are a few counts of this clone. The rearrangement links TRBV20-1 to TRBJ2-1, with D possibly being TRBD1 (6 bases). The germline V and J ends were trimmed by 6 bases and 10 bases, with 13 bases remaining between them. Germline V CDR1 and CDR2: DFQATT, SNEGSKA (reference sequence). This CDR3 region has 11 residues. CDR3 in DNA: TGCAGTGCCGTAGGGGGTCCGGAGCAGTTCTTC. Its translation is CSAVGGPEQFF.

This chain connects TRBV28 to TRBJ1-2; D possibly corresponds to TRBD1 (5 bases). This CDR3 comprises 12 residues. Trimming took off 8 bases at V and 2 bases at J, with 9 bases between the two ends. CDR1 MDHEN and CDR2 SYDVKM come from the germline V gene. CDR3 sequence: CASEDRNYGYTF. CDR3 DNA sequence: TGTGCCAGCGAAGACAGAAACTATGGCTACACCTTC.

This clone was detected only once. The CDR3 region has the DNA TGTGCCAGCAGCTTATCTGGACAGGGAGGAATGAACACTGAAGCTTTCTTT. The encoded protein is CASSLSGQGGMNTEAFF. V usage is TRBV7-6 and J usage is TRBJ1-1, with 8 bases matching TRBD1. CDR1 SGHVS and CDR2 FNYEAQ come from the germline V gene. With V trimmed by 2 bases and J by 0 bases, 8 bases remained unmatched. CDR3 length equals 17 residues.

V usage is TRBV6-5 and J usage is TRBJ2-7, with a tentative D call TRBD1 (6 bases). The germline gives CDR1 MNHEY, CDR2 SVGAGI. V lost 7 bases and J 4 bases, leaving 11 bases between the germline ends. The CDR3 is 12 amino acids. The CDR3: CASTAQGYEQYF. CDR3 DNA: TGTGCCAGCACAGCACAGGGTTACGAGCAGTACTTC.

This clone occurred once. This chain joins TRBV29-1 and TRBJ2-3; D might be TRBD2 (6 bases). CDR1 and CDR2 (germline): SQVTM, ANQGSEA. CDR3 length equals 14 residues. V was trimmed by 5 bases and J by 3 bases, leaving 15 bases between them. The chain's CDR3 is CSVLKDYRTDTQYF. CDR3 bases: TGCAGCGTTCTCAAGGACTATAGGACAGATACGCAGTATTTT.

The V gene is TRBV9, the J gene TRBJ2-7; 8 nucleotides line up with TRBD1. The CDR3 sequence is 15 residues long. The V gene end was trimmed by 3 bases and the J gene end by 0 bases; junction bases not matched to a gene: 5. CDR1 is SGDLS, CDR2 YYNGEE, per germline. The CDR3 nucleotides are TGTGCCAGCAGCGCAGGGGGCGGGAACTCCTACGAGCAGTACTTC. Amino acid sequence: CASSAGGGNSYEQYF.

This clone has more than one count but fewer than ten. Additional DNA sequences in this sample encode the identical CDR3. The J gene is TRBJ1-4, the V gene TRBV20-1; D remains ambiguous. The ends were cut back, 3 bases at V and 8 bases at J, with 7 bases in the middle. The CDR3 length is 11 residues. Germline V gene data show CDR1 as DFQATT and CDR2 as SNEGSKA (reference sequence). CDR3 DNA sequence: TGCAGTGCTAGTAGAGGGGAAAAACTGTTTTTT. Encoded protein: CSASRGEKLFF.